This is a list of T cell receptor beta chains from one sample in a study of cytomegalovirus exposure and HLA in healthy donors. The method was immunoSEQ multiplex PCR; TCRdb's version includes in-frame clones alone and lacks a portion of them. The sample records under 200,000 clones, 70% to 85% being singletons. Specimen: PBMCs. The receptors shown here come from a man younger than 40 in good health and CMV-seropositive. The CDR3 runs from the conserved cysteine through the conserved F or W. D genes are given only for firm matches. Not all rows give a size; the values are once, few, many and, for expanded clones, a class.

cdr3_length clone_size j_call v_call d_call cdr3_nt cdr3_aa
14 once TRBJ1-3 TRBV27 NA TGTGCCAGCAGGCAGGCTAACTCTGGAAACACCATATATTTT CASRQANSGNTIYF
15 once TRBJ2-1 TRBV27 TRBD1 TGTGCCAGCACCGCGTGGACAGGGGGCAAAAATGAGCAGTTCTTC CASTAWTGGKNEQFF
19 few TRBJ2-1 TRBV28 TRBD2 TGTGCCAGCAGTCAAAGAGAGACTAGCGGGGGGGCGTTACGTAATGAGCAGTTCTTC CASSQRETSGGALRNEQFF
12 NA TRBJ2-7 TRBV6-1 NA TGTGCCAGCAGTGAATCGGGCTACGAGCAGTACTTC CASSESGYEQYF
14 NA TRBJ2-7 TRBV27 NA TGTGCCAGCAGTCCCCGGGAACATCTAAGCGAGCAGTACTTC CASSPREHLSEQYF
16 NA TRBJ2-6 TRBV7-9 TRBD1 TGTGCCAGCAGCTTCTTGGAGAAAAAGGGGGCGAACGTCCTGACTTTC CASSFLEKKGANVLTF
16 NA TRBJ1-5 TRBV25-1 NA TGTGCCAGCAGTGGGACGGAGGGGAATTCCAATCAGCCCCAGCATTTT CASSGTEGNSNQPQHF
13 NA TRBJ1-2 TRBV19 TRBD1 TGTGCCAGTACGGCTCAGGGGGCATATGGCTACACCTTC CASTAQGAYGYTF
18 once TRBJ2-1 TRBV30 TRBD2 TGTGCCTGGAGTAGATCCCGGACTAGCGGGGTCGACTACAATGAGCAGTTCTTC CAWSRSRTSGVDYNEQFF
16 NA TRBJ1-6 TRBV2 NA TGTGCCAGCAGTGAAGCGTCGTTTCGTCCGAATTCACCCCTCCACTTT CASSEASFRPNSPLHF
14 NA TRBJ2-3 TRBV10-3 TRBD1 TGTGCCACGGAACCGGGACAGGGAGCAGATACGCAGTATTTT CATEPGQGADTQYF
15 once TRBJ2-7 TRBV27 TRBD1 TGTGCCAGCAGTTTAAGTTCAGGGGGCGAAAACGAGCAGTACTTC CASSLSSGGENEQYF
14 NA TRBJ2-1 TRBV11-2 TRBD2 TGTGCCAGCAGCCCCGGGACTAGCGGGGGTAGGCAGTTCTTC CASSPGTSGGRQFF
21 once TRBJ1-3 TRBV4-3 TRBD1 TGCGCCAGCAGCCAAGATTTAGTCTCGGGGATACAGGGGGTTGGTGGAAACACCATATATTTT CASSQDLVSGIQGVGGNTIYF
15 few TRBJ1-6 TRBV27 NA TGTGCCAGCAGCCGACAGGAGACCTATAATTCACCCCTCCACTTT CASSRQETYNSPLHF
19 NA TRBJ2-2 TRBV7-9 TRBD2 TGTGCCAGCAGCCCCTTAGGGATAGCGGGGGCTTCTTGGACCGGGGAGCTGTTTTTT CASSPLGIAGASWTGELFF
16 NA TRBJ1-3 TRBV6-1 TRBD1 TGTGCCAGCAGTGCCCCGACAGGGGGCTCTGGAAACACCATATATTTT CASSAPTGGSGNTIYF
16 NA TRBJ2-5 TRBV7-2 TRBD2 TGTGCCAGCAGCTTTGTAGCGGGGGGGCCGAGTGAGACCCAGTACTTC CASSFVAGGPSETQYF
13 NA TRBJ2-7 TRBV27 NA TGTGCCAGCAGTTTCCTCAGCTCCTACGAGCAGTACTTC CASSFLSSYEQYF
14 NA TRBJ1-3 TRBV30 NA TGTGCCTGGAGTGTGGGGGCCTCTGGAAACACCATATATTTT CAWSVGASGNTIYF
13 NA TRBJ1-2 TRBV6-1 NA TGTGCCAGCAGTGAAGGGGGAGGCTATGGCTACACCTTC CASSEGGGYGYTF
12 NA TRBJ2-7 TRBV5-1 NA TGCGCCAGCAGCTTCGACAGCTACGAGCAGTACTTC CASSFDSYEQYF
15 NA TRBJ2-7 TRBV7-2 NA TGTGCCAGCAGCTTAAGGAAAGGGGACTCCTACGAGCAGTACTTC CASSLRKGDSYEQYF
15 NA TRBJ1-6 TRBV6-6 NA TGTGCCAGCAGTTACTCGACTTGGGGCGCAGAGCCCCTCCACTTT CASSYSTWGAEPLHF
14 NA TRBJ1-6 TRBV6-1 NA TGTGCCAGCAGGTACAGGGTCGGTAATTCACCCCTCCACTTT CASRYRVGNSPLHF
16 NA TRBJ2-1 TRBV2 NA TGTGCCAGCAGTGCGTCTGGCTCCAGCTCCTACAATGAGCAGTTCTTC CASSASGSSSYNEQFF
13 few TRBJ1-2 TRBV12-1 NA TGTGCCAGCAGCTGTGACAGGATCTATGGCTACACCTTC CASSCDRIYGYTF
15 NA TRBJ2-1 TRBV7-2 NA TGTGCCAGCAGCCTCAGGGGTTTCCATTACAATGAGCAGTTCTTC CASSLRGFHYNEQFF